Shown below are 22 T cell receptor beta chains from a single sample sequenced in a study of blood T cell repertoires in COVID-19. Repertoires were generated with immunoSEQ multiplex PCR, while TCRdb's copy carries only in-frame clones and drops some. The top ten clones hold about 5% of a sample with over 200,000 clones, 75% to 90% of them seen once. Sequencing was done on a sample of peripheral blood. These receptors originate from a human donor in a cohort sampled during active COVID-19.

The chain carries TRBV19 and TRBJ1-5; weak D call: TRBD1 (6 bases). The CDR3 covers 15 residues. Germline assignment: CDR1 LNHDA and CDR2 SQIVND (reference sequence). Trimming cost V 5 bases and J 4 bases, with 15 bases left between them. The CDR3 loop reads CASSPEGTPNQPQHF. The CDR3 DNA sequence: TGTGCCAGTAGTCCAGAAGGGACACCGAATCAGCCCCAGCATTTT.

The gene calls are TRBV4-1 and TRBJ2-3; 11 nucleotides agree with TRBD2. Unmatched junction bases numbered 2, after V lost 4 bases and J lost 5 bases. CDR1 and CDR2 from the germline V gene are MGHRA and YSYEKL. The CDR3 consists of 14 residues. CDR3 sequence: CASSPGLAGDTQYF. CDR3 coding DNA: TGCGCCAGCAGCCCCGGACTAGCGGGAGATACGCAGTATTTT.

The chain links TRBV18 to TRBJ2-3; D not resolved. Trimming pared 3 bases from V and 1 base from J, leaving 8 bases between. The CDR3 extends over 14 amino acids. Germline V CDR1 and CDR2: KGHSH, LQKENI. The CDR3, as DNA: TGTGCCAGCTCACCCCGAGTAGGCACAGATACGCAGTATTTT. Protein sequence: CASSPRVGTDTQYF.

The chain is built from TRBV9 and TRBJ1-3, with 11 bases fitting TRBD1. Germline CDR1 and CDR2: SGDLS and YYNGEE. There are 16 residues in the CDR3. Trimming took 4 bases from V and 4 from J; bases not matched to a gene: 7. CDR3 in DNA: TGTGCCAGCAGCCATAGGACAGGGGGCAGAGGAAACACCATATATTTT. Translated, it gives CASSHRTGGRGNTIYF.

V gene TRBV5-4 combines with J gene TRBJ1-1, with a weak D call TRBD1 (5 bases). V lost 3 bases, J lost 8 bases, and 11 bases lay in between. The CDR3 spans 12 residues. The V gene's germline CDR1 is SGHNT and CDR2 YYREEE (reference sequence). CDR3 amino acids: CASSWGGTEAFF. As DNA, the CDR3 is TGTGCCAGCAGCTGGGGGGGGACGGAAGCTTTCTTT. Drawing the rest from reference TRBV5-4 and TRBJ1-1, the complete variable domain is ETGVTQSPTHLIKTRGQQVTLRCSSQSGHNTVSWYQQALGQGPQFIFQYYREEENGRGNFPPRFSGLQFPNYSSELNVNALELDDSALYLCASSWGGTEAFFGQGTRLTVV.

This clone was counted between two and nine times. The chain combines TRBV10-3 with TRBJ2-7; perhaps TRBD2 as D (5 bases). Trimming shortened V by 6 bases and J by 4 bases, and 7 bases separated the two germline ends. The CDR3 runs 11 residues. Germline V gives CDR1 ENHRY, CDR2 SYGVKD. The CDR3 DNA sequence: TGTGCCATCAGCCGGGGTTACGAGCAGTACTTC. Residues: CAISRGYEQYF.

This clone was counted only a few times. V is TRBV4-1 and J is TRBJ1-5; D possibly corresponds to TRBD1 (6 bases). Germline-derived CDR1 and CDR2 are MGHRA and YSYEKL. The CDR3 extends over 15 amino acids. V lost 1 base, J lost 2 bases, and 9 bases lay in between. The CDR3 nucleotides read TGCGCCAGCAGCCAAGGCAGGGGCGGCAATCAGCCCCAGCATTTT. It specifies CASSQGRGGNQPQHF.

This sequence joins TRBV7-2 and TRBJ2-3; D not resolved. V lost 2 bases and J 7 bases, leaving 16 bases between the germline ends. Per germline, CDR1 SGHTA and CDR2 FQGNSA. This CDR3 comprises 15 residues. The CDR3 DNA sequence: TGTGCCAGCAGCTTAAGCCGACGTAGCATGAATACGCAGTATTTT. It yields the protein CASSLSRRSMNTQYF. Full variable domain (remainder filled in from reference TRBV7-2 and TRBJ2-3): GAGVSQSPSNKVTEKGKDVELRCDPISGHTALYWYRQSLGQGLEFLIYFQGNSAPDKSGLPSDRFSAERTGGSVSTLTIQRTQQEDSAVYLCASSLSRRSMNTQYFGPGTRLTVL.

The V gene is TRBV12-5, the J gene TRBJ2-7; tentatively, D is TRBD1 (5 bases). Germline CDR1 and CDR2: LGHNT and FRNRAP. V gave up 6 bases and J gave up 4 bases, with 10 bases separating them. The CDR3 is 12 residues long. CDR3 DNA: TGTGCTAGTGGCCGAGACAGTTACGAGCAGTACTTC. Its protein is CASGRDSYEQYF.

The CDR3 loop reads CASSVTRGATEAFF. DNA of the CDR3: TGTGCCAGCAGCGTGACCAGGGGCGCCACTGAAGCTTTCTTT. The chain is built from TRBV9 and TRBJ1-1; D might be TRBD1 (6 bases). The germline gives CDR1 SGDLS, CDR2 YYNGEE. CDR3 length equals 14 residues. The V end was cut by 2 bases, the J end by 4 bases, with 12 bases between.

The V and J genes are TRBV11-2 and TRBJ1-3, with 7 bases that match TRBD1. Germline-derived CDR1 and CDR2 are SGHAT and FQNNGV. CDR3 length equals 16 residues. V lost 5 bases and J lost 2; bases outside the gene matches: 9. CDR3 protein: CASSPQQGFAGNTIYF. The CDR3 DNA is TGTGCCAGCAGCCCCCAACAGGGGTTCGCTGGAAACACCATATATTTT.

This chain connects TRBV4-2 to TRBJ2-1; a weak D match, TRBD1 (5 bases). This CDR3 has 12 amino acids. The germline V gene has CDR1 LGHNA and CDR2 YNFKEQ. Trimming removed 3 bases from V and 10 bases from J, with 10 bases in between. CDR3 sequence reads: CASSQLDSEQFF. The CDR3 DNA sequence: TGTGCCAGCAGCCAGCTAGACAGCGAGCAGTTCTTC.

About this clone itself: The same CDR3 is also encoded by other DNA sequences in this sample. The chain has TRBV2 and TRBJ1-2; a weak D match, TRBD1 (5 bases). The germline gives CDR1 SNHLY, CDR2 FYNNEI. The length of the CDR3 is 14 residues. V gave up 4 bases and J gave up 2 bases, with 11 bases separating them. The DNA of the CDR3 is TGTGCCAGCAGTGGGCAGGGACTAAACTATGGCTACACCTTC. Protein sequence: CASSGQGLNYGYTF.

On this clone itself: Other DNA sequences in this specimen translate into the identical CDR3. The chain employs TRBV19 and TRBJ1-1; no clear D. The germline gives CDR1 LNHDA, CDR2 SQIVND (reference sequence). V shed 4 bases and J shed 0 bases, with 6 bases lying between them. The CDR3 is made up of 13 amino acids. In DNA, the CDR3 is TGTGCCAGTAGTACGGGGATGAACACTGAAGCTTTCTTT. Translating it yields CASSTGMNTEAFF.

The J gene is TRBJ2-3, the V gene TRBV7-3, with 9 bases aligning to TRBD2. Per the germline V gene, CDR1 is SGHTA and CDR2 is FQGTGA. J gave up 10 bases and V 6 bases, and 17 bases lay outside the gene matches. The CDR3 sequence is 16 residues long. CDR3 in amino acids: CASRSRSGLARSPQYF. CDR3 DNA sequence: TGTGCCAGCAGGTCAAGGTCGGGACTAGCAAGATCACCGCAGTATTTT.

This clone was detected only a few times. The chain combines TRBV30 with TRBJ1-2; perhaps TRBD1 as D (6 bases). Germline lookup yields CDR1 GTSNPN and CDR2 SVGIG (reference sequence). V was shortened by 2 bases and J by 5 bases, with 12 bases between the two germline ends. The CDR3 is 13 residues long. The CDR3 coding sequence is TGTGCCTGGAGTCCCGGACAGCTTTATGGCTACACCTTC. Its translation is CAWSPGQLYGYTF.

V is TRBV5-1 and J is TRBJ1-1, with 9 bases matching TRBD1. CDR3 size: 13 residues. The germline V gene has CDR1 SGHRS and CDR2 YFSETQ. J was trimmed by 8 bases and V by 4 bases; bases with no gene match: 6. CDR3 amino acids: CASSLLGQGEAFF. CDR3 nucleotides: TGCGCCAGCAGCCTTCTTGGACAGGGGGAAGCTTTCTTT.

This chain connects TRBV5-6 to TRBJ1-5, with D tentatively TRBD1 (6 bases). The germline V and J ends were trimmed by 1 base and 4 bases, with 15 bases remaining between them. From germline, CDR1 is SGHDT and CDR2 YYEEEE. The CDR3 runs 16 residues. The CDR3 DNA is TGTGCCAGCAGCTTGTCGGTGGACCAGGGGAATCAGCCCCAGCATTTT. It codes for CASSLSVDQGNQPQHF. Full variable domain (rest looked up from reference TRBV5-6 and TRBJ1-5): DAGVTQSPTHLIKTRGQQVTLRCSPKSGHDTVSWYQQALGQGPQFIFQYYEEEERQRGNFPDRFSGHQFPNYSSELNVNALLLGDSALYLCASSLSVDQGNQPQHFGDGTRLSIL.

The chain couples TRBV9 to TRBJ2-5; 9 nucleotides align to TRBD2. CDR3 length: 15 amino acids. The V gene's germline CDR1 is SGDLS and CDR2 YYNGEE. The trim removed 2 bases at V and 2 bases at J, leaving 4 bases unmatched. CDR3 DNA: TGTGCCAGCAGCGTGGCTAGCGGGACACAAGAGACCCAGTACTTC. It encodes CASSVASGTQETQYF.

This sequence joins TRBV13 and TRBJ1-1; 7 positions match TRBD1. J gave up 0 bases and V 5 bases, and 6 bases lay outside the gene matches. Germline lookup yields CDR1 PRHDT and CDR2 FYEKMQ (reference sequence). The CDR3 totals 15 residues. This CDR3 is CASSTWGQLNTEAFF. The CDR3 DNA sequence: TGTGCCAGCAGCACCTGGGGACAGTTGAACACTGAAGCTTTCTTT.

This sequence joins TRBV7-8 and TRBJ2-1, with 7 bases fitting TRBD2. With V trimmed by 1 base and J by 2 bases, 8 bases remained unmatched. Germline V gene data show CDR1 as SGHVS and CDR2 as FQNEAQ. CDR3 length: 17 amino acids. The CDR3: CASSLGSLAETYNEQFF. In nucleotides, the CDR3 is TGTGCCAGCAGCTTAGGTTCTCTAGCGGAGACCTACAATGAGCAGTTCTTC.

The chain has TRBV28 and TRBJ1-6, with TRBD1 identical over 8 bases. Germline V gene sequence: CDR1 MDHEN, CDR2 SYDVKM. Trimming at V came to 5 bases and at J to 6 bases, leaving 3 bases not matched to a gene. The CDR3 contains 14 residues. CDR3 bases: TGTGCCAGCAGTCCTGGACAGGGTAATTCACCCCTCCACTTT. Its protein is CASSPGQGNSPLHF.